The present T cell receptor (beta chain) was sequenced within a study of T cell responses to AZD1222 COVID-19 vaccine. The repertoire was sequenced with immunoSEQ multiplex PCR; TCRdb's copy has only in-frame clones and lacks some. The data show fewer than 130,000 clones, around nine tenths seen once. The CDR3 spans 15 residues. The trim removed 0 bases at V and 8 bases at J, leaving 8 bases unmatched. Germline loops: CDR1 MNHEY, CDR2 SVGAGI. The sample holds a few counts of this clone. This chain uses TRBV6-5 with TRBJ2-3, with 7 bases aligning to TRBD2. This TCR was recovered from an adult who received the AZD1222 COVID-19 vaccine. Source: peripheral blood, taken 28 days after the second AZD1222 dose. The CDR3 is CASSYSEEAGSTQYF. CDR3 sequence (DNA): TGTGCCAGCAGTTACTCCGAGGAAGCGGGGAGTACGCAGTATTTT.